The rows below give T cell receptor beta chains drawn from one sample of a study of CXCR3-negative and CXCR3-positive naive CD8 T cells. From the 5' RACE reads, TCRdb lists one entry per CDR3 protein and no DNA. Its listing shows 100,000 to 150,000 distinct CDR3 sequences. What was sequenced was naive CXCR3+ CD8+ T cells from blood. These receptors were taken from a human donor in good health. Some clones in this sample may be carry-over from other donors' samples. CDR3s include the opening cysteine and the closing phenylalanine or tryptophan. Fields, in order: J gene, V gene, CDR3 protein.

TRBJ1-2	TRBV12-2	CASRAPPRVGSTEGYTF
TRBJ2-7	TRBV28	CASSFPSDRPTYEQYF
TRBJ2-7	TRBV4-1	CASSYRLAYEQYF
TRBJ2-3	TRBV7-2	CASSTGLAEITDTQYF
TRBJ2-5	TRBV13	CASSFRSATSGGETQYF
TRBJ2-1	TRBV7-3	CASSLGDNEQFF
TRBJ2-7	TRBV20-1	CSAREGQGPYEQYF
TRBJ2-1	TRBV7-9	CASSFLGNEQFF
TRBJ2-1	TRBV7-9	CASSLELGLAGRDPYNEQFF
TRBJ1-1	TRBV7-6	CASRPGTGVNTEAFF
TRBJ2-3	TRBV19	CASSMSYRRRDTQYF
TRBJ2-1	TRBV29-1	CSVEGGANEQFF
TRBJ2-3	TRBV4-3	CASSLDSGQDTQYF
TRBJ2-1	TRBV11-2	CASRRSSYNEQFF
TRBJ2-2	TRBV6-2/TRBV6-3	CASSYSPRGNTGELFF
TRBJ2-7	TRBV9	CASGTASYEQYF
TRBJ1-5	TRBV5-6	CASSLWGNNQPQHF